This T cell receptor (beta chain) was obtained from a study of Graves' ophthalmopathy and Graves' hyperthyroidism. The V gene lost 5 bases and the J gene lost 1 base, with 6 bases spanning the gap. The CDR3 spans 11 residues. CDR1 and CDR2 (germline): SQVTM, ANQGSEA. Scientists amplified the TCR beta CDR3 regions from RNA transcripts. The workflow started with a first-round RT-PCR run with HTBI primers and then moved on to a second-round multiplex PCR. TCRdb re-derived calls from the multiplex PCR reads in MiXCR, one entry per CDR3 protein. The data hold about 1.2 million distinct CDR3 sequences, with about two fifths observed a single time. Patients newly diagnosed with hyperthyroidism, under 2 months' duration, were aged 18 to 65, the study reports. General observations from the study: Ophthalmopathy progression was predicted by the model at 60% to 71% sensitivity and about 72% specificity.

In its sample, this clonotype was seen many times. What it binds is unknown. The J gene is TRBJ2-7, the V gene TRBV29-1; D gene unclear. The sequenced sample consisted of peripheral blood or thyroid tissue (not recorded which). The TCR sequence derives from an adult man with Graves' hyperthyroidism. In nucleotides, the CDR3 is TGCAGCGTTAGAAGGTCCTACGAGCAGTACTTC. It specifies CSVRRSYEQYF.